This TCR beta chain was profiled in a study of regulatory T cells in long-lasting Graves disease. Study at large: Graves' disease counted as persistent after over 5 years of antithyroid drugs with positive TSH receptor antibodies. Whole-study findings and limits: Limited samples may have lowered accuracy.

Time point denoted: persistent/refractory GD, antithyroid drugs over 5 years with positive TRAb. With RNA extracted from PBMCs as input, the TCR library was made. Patients all came to the study from an endocrinology department in Xi'an, China. TCR beta libraries were built with iRepertoire HTBI primers and Arm-PCR of CDR3 regions. Using its own MiXCR run on the multiplex PCR reads, TCRdb lists one record per CDR3 protein. The profile shows 450,000 or so distinct CDR3 sequences, approximately 22% of them singletons. The germline V and J ends were trimmed by 2 bases and 1 base, with 10 bases remaining between them. This CDR3 spans 16 amino acids. Per germline, CDR1 SGHRS and CDR2 YFSETQ. On this clonotype itself: Its antigen is undetermined.

The gene calls are TRBV5-1 and TRBJ2-6; weak D call: TRBD1 (6 bases). The TCR sequence derives from a female donor with Graves disease. The material was peripheral blood mononuclear cells (PBMCs), obtained when the disease was refractory, from a patient treated with antithyroid drugs. CDR3: CASSFLQGSGANVLTF. The CDR3 coding sequence is TGCGCCAGCAGCTTCCTACAGGGTTCTGGGGCCAACGTCCTGACTTTC.